The 10 T cell receptor beta chains below all came from one sample that was sequenced in a study of blood T cells in healthy people across ages. Sample-barcoded 5' priming and a J-beta primer mix drove a second PCR of 7 to 11 cycles. One entry per CDR3 protein results from TCRdb running MiXCR on the 5' RACE reads. This repertoire shows some 1.5 million distinct CDR3 sequences, 25% to 30% found once; its top ten account for roughly 8.2%. Sequenced material: blood. The receptor source for this set is a woman aged 25 to 39 in good health.

This clonotype was seen at least ten times. DNA of the CDR3: TGCGCCAGCAGCCAAGGGGGCTACAGAAAGAACACTGAAGCTTTCTTT. This gives the protein CASSQGGYRKNTEAFF. This chain links TRBV4-3 with TRBJ1-1, with D tentatively TRBD1 (5 bases). CDR1 LGHNA and CDR2 YSLEER come from the germline V gene. V gave up 1 base and J gave up 1 base, with 13 bases separating them. This CDR3 is 16 amino acids long.

This clonotype was observed a handful of times. A much bigger clone sits one base away, suggesting this may be a read error. The rearrangement joins TRBV7-2 to TRBJ1-5; D unclear. Between the trimmed V and J ends, which lost 1 base and 6 bases, there was a span of 7 bases. There are 13 residues in the CDR3. Looked up from germline, CDR1 is SGHTA and CDR2 is FQGNSA. CDR3 DNA sequence: TGTGCCAGCAGCTTAGAGTTGGCTCAGCCCCAGCATTTT. It encodes CASSLELAQPQHF.

This clonotype was counted a few times. The rearrangement links TRBV11-2 to TRBJ2-7, with a weak D call TRBD2 (7 bases). V was cut by 3 bases and J by 7 bases, with 28 bases left in between. CDR3 size: 18 residues. Looked up from germline, CDR1 is SGHAT and CDR2 is FQNNGV. CDR3 in amino acids: CASSFIVWGGPLLGEQYF. The CDR3 region has the DNA TGTGCCAGCAGCTTCATCGTCTGGGGGGGCCCCCTACTAGGGGAGCAGTACTTC.

The rearrangement links TRBV28 to TRBJ2-1, with D tentatively TRBD2 (5 bases). The CDR3 runs to 14 residues. V was trimmed by 9 bases and J by 2 bases, leaving 14 bases between them. Germline V gene sequence: CDR1 MDHEN, CDR2 SYDVKM. The CDR3 nucleotides are TGTGCCAGTAGGAGCGGCGGAACCTACAATGAGCAGTTCTTC. Amino acid sequence: CASRSGGTYNEQFF. Full variable domain (rest looked up from reference TRBV28 and TRBJ2-1): DVKVTQSSRYLVKRTGEKVFLECVQDMDHENMFWYRQDPGLGLRLIYFSYDVKMKEKGDIPEGYSVSREKKERFSLILESASTNQTSMYLCASRSGGTYNEQFFGPGTRLTVL.

V gene TRBV11-2 combines with J gene TRBJ2-4; D uncertain. Trimming took off 5 bases at V and 13 bases at J, with 18 bases between the two ends. The CDR3 totals 13 residues. Germline lookup yields CDR1 SGHAT and CDR2 FQNNGV. The CDR3 DNA sequence: TGTGCCAGCAGCCCGTGGGAAACCGGAAAGCAGTACTTC. Translated: CASSPWETGKQYF.

This chain uses TRBV2 with TRBJ2-7, with no clear D. Germline V gene data show CDR1 as SNHLY and CDR2 as FYNNEI. The CDR3 length is 12 residues. V was trimmed by 8 bases and J by 5 bases, leaving 13 bases between them. The CDR3 spells CASRMDANEQYF. CDR3 sequence (DNA): TGTGCCAGCCGGATGGACGCGAACGAGCAGTACTTC.

This clonotype was found a few times. The chain uses TRBV7-2 and TRBJ2-4; 7 nucleotides agree with TRBD1. CDR3 size: 15 residues. Germline V gives CDR1 SGHTA, CDR2 FQGNSA. With 4 bases clipped from V and 6 bases from J, the junction kept 9 bases outside the gene matches. In nucleotides, the CDR3 is TGTGCCAGCAGCTCGACAGGGCTTATCGGAAACATTCAGTACTTC. It codes for CASSSTGLIGNIQYF.

This clonotype occurred a few times. This chain uses TRBV7-3 with TRBJ2-5; D is unresolved. Trimming took off 5 bases at V and 4 bases at J, with 20 bases between the two ends. This CDR3 region has 16 residues. The germline CDR1 and CDR2 sequences are SGHTA and FQGTGA. DNA of the CDR3: TGTGCCAGCAGCAAATCCGGGTCTCGGTTTCGAGAGACCCAGTACTTC. Translating it yields CASSKSGSRFRETQYF.

In its sample, this clonotype was seen a few times. The chain recombines TRBV12-3 or TRBV12-4 with TRBJ2-3; unclear D gene. V was shortened by 2 bases and J by 10 bases, with 7 bases between the two germline ends. CDR3 length: 11 amino acids. CDR3 DNA sequence: TGTGCCAGCAGTTTAAGGGCAGCGCAGTATTTT. As protein: CASSLRAAQYF.

This clonotype was seen a few times. The chain links TRBV20-1 to TRBJ2-3; D might be TRBD1 or TRBD2, each matching 6 bases. CDR1 is DFQATT, CDR2 SNEGSKA, per germline (reference sequence). The CDR3 length is 16 residues. The V and J ends lost 2 bases and 2 bases respectively, with 17 bases between them. This chain's CDR3 is CSARRAGDFNTDTQYF. The CDR3 bases are TGCAGTGCTAGAAGGGCAGGGGACTTCAACACAGATACGCAGTATTTT.